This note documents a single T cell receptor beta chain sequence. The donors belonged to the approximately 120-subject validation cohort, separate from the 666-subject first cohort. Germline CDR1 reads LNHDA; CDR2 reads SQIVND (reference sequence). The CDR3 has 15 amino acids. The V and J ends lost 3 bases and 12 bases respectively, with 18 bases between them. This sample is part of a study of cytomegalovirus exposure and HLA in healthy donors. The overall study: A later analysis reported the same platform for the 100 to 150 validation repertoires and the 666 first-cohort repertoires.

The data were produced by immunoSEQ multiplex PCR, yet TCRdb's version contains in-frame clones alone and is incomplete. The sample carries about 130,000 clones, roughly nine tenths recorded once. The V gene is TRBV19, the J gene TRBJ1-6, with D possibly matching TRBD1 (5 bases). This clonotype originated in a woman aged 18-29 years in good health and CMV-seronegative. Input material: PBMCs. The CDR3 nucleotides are TGTGCCAGTAGTATCGCAGGGCTGCTTGGACGACCCCTCCACTTT. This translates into CASSIAGLLGRPLHF.